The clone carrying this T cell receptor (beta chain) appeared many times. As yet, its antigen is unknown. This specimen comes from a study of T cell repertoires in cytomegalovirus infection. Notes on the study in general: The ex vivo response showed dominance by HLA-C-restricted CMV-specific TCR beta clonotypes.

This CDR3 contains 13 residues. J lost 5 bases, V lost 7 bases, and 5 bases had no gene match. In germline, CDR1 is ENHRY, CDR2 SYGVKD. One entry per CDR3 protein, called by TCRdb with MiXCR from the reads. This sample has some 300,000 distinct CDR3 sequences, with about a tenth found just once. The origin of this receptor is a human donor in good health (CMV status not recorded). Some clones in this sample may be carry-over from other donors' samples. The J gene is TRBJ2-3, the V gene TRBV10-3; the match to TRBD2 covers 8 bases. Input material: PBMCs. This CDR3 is CAITRAGGDTQYF. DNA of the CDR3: TGTGCCATCACCCGTGCGGGGGGAGATACGCAGTATTTT.